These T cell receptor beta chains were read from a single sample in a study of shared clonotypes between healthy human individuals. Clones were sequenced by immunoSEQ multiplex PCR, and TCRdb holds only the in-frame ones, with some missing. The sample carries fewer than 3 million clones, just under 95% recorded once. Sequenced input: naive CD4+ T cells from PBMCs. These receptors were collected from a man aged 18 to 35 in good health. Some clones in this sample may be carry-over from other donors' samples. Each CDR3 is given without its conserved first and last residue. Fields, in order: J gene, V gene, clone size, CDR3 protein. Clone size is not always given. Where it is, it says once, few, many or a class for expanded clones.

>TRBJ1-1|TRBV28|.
ASSFAVGSEAF
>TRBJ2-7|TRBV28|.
ASSSPGQGSYEQY
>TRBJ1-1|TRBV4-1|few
ASSPQGFMNTEAF
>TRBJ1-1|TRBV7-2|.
ASSLGVALGQGITEAF
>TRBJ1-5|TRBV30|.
AWSVGQVNQPQH
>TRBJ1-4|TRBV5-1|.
ASRPTATNEKLF
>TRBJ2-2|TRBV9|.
ASSPRTAANTGELF
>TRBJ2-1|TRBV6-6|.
ASNGRGTGAFNEQF
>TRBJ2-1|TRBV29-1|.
SGEGQGLRNEQF
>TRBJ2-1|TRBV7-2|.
ASSTGGFEQF
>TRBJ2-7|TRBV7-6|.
ASSLSGYEQY
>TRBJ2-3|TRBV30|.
AWSVSLAVTQY
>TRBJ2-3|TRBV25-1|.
ASSVQKYTDTQY
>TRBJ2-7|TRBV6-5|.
ASSYSREGYEQY
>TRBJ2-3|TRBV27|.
ASRSALLGTDTQY
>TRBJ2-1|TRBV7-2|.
ASSLGSSGRRHEQF
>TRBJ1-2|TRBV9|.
ASSALRGIDHGYT
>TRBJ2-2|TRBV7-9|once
ASSAAGKDTGELF
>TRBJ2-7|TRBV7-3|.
ASSPRLGICEQY
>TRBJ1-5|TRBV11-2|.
ASSRMGQTNQPQH
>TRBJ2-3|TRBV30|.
AWGAAGSTDTQY
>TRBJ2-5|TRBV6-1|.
AGETGQIGETQY
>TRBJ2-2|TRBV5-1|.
ASSPGGAGGLYTGELF
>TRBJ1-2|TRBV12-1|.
ASSSIDRRVYYGYT
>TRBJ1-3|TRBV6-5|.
ASSYSGQGRNTIY
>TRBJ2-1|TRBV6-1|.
ASNGFGKWRF
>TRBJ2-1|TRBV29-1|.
SVVGGKSSYNEQF
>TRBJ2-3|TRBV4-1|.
ASSAGLAGGSPDTQY
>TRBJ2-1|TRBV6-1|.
ASSVSGNSYNEQF
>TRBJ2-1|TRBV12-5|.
ASGLPYPYSSYNEQF
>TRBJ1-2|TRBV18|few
ASSRGAHRQGYT
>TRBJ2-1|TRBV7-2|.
ASSLGGRGRSNEQF
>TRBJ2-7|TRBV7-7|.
ASSLDAGDEQY
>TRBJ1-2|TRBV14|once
ASSHGSGGEYGYT
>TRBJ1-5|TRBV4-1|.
ASSQGRQGKISNQPQH
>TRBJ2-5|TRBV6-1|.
ASSETRGRETQY
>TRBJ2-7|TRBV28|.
ASLPGRLGVPEQY
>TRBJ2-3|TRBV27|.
ASSSRGVGTQY
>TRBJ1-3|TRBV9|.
ASYGNTIY
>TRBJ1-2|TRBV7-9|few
ASTLDPADYGYT
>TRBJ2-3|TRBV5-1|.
ASNLAGARTDTQY
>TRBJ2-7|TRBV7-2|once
ASSLVSGQGAHEQY
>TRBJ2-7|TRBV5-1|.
ASSPGGPSSYEQY
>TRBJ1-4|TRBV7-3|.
ASSLTGATNEKLF
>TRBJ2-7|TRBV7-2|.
ASSPQGTGAYEQY
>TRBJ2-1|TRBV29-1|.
SGGAGVGDEQF
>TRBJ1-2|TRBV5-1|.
ASSSGGNYGYT
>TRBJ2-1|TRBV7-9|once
ASSLAVAGRNEQF
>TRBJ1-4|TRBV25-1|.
ASSEAGDNEKLF
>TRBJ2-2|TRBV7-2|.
ASSSGLAGAGELF
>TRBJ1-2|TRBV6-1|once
ASRTGGPNYGYT
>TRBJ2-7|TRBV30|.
AWSPALAESYEQY